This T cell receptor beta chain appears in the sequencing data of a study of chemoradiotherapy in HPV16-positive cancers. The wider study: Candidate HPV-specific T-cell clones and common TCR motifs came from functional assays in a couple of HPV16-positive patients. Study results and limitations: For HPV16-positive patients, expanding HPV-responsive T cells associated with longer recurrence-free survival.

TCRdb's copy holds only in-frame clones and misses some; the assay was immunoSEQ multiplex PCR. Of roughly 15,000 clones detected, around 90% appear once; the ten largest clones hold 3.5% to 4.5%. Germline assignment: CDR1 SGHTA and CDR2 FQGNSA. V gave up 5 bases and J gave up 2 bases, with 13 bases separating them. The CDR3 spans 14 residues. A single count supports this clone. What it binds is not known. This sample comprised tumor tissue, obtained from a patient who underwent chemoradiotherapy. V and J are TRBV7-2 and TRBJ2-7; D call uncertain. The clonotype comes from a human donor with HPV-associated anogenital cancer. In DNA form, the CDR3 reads TGTGCCAGCAGCCCTGATCGGGCAGCCTACGAGCAGTACTTC. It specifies CASSPDRAAYEQYF.